These 19 T cell receptor beta chains originate from one sample sequenced in a study of cytomegalovirus exposure and HLA in healthy donors. The PCR contained 60 Vbeta and 13 Jbeta primers. TCRdb's table, derived via immunoSEQ multiplex PCR, lists solely in-frame clones and lacks some. The sample records fewer than 250,000 clones, 87% being singletons. Sequencing was performed on PBMCs. The receptor source for this set is a man aged 30-40 years in good health and CMV-seronegative.

This chain links TRBV28 with TRBJ1-5; D is ambiguous. Deletions cut 10 bases from V and 0 bases from J, with 19 bases between. Germline lookup yields CDR1 MDHEN and CDR2 SYDVKM. CDR3 size: 16 residues. CDR3 loop: CATTVFYQASNQPQHF. In DNA, the CDR3 is TGTGCCACTACAGTTTTCTACCAGGCTAGCAATCAGCCCCAGCATTTT.

In this sample, this clone turned up a few times. CDR3 nucleotides: TGTGCCAGCAGCCAAGATGGTCTAGCGGTCACCGGGGAGCTGTTTTTT. Amino acids: CASSQDGLAVTGELFF. The chain joins TRBV4-2 to TRBJ2-2; TRBD2 matches at 7 bases. J gave up 4 bases and V 0 bases, and 5 bases lay outside the gene matches. Looked up from germline, CDR1 is LGHNA and CDR2 is YNFKEQ. The CDR3 is made up of 16 amino acids.

The V gene is TRBV2, the J gene TRBJ2-7, with 8 bases matching TRBD1. The CDR3 has 13 amino acids. CDR1 is SNHLY, CDR2 FYNNEI, per germline. V was pared by 7 bases and J by 6 bases, with 8 bases of the junction left unmatched. CDR3 nucleotides: TGTGCCAGCACCGGGACAGGCTACGGCGAGCAGTACTTC. Its translation: CASTGTGYGEQYF.

The chain is built from TRBV5-1 and TRBJ1-3; 8 bases align to TRBD1. Germline assignment: CDR1 SGHRS and CDR2 YFSETQ. This CDR3 is 15 amino acids long. J gave up 3 bases and V 0 bases, and 2 bases lay outside the gene matches. This CDR3 reads CASSLAGTGGNTIYF. The CDR3 DNA reads TGCGCCAGCAGCTTGGCCGGGACAGGTGGAAACACCATATATTTT.

The chain couples TRBV29-1 to TRBJ1-2, with TRBD1 matching 11 bases. This CDR3 has 13 amino acids. CDR1 is SQVTM and CDR2 is ANQGSEA in the germline V gene. The V segment lost 4 bases and the J segment 8 bases; nucleotides outside the gene matches: 6. The CDR3 nucleotides read TGCAGCGTTGGGGACAGGGGGTCGGGGGGCTACACCTTC. As protein: CSVGDRGSGGYTF.

The chain carries TRBV7-2 and TRBJ2-7; 7 bases are a match to TRBD2. The CDR3 sequence is 14 residues long. The germline V gene encodes CDR1 SGHTA and CDR2 FQGNSA. Unmatched junction bases numbered 9, after V lost 1 base and J lost 9 bases. CDR3 protein: CASSLEVLASLQYF. CDR3 DNA: TGTGCCAGCAGCTTAGAGGTACTAGCGAGCCTGCAGTACTTC.

The chain couples TRBV28 to TRBJ1-1, with 8 bases lining up with TRBD1. CDR3 length: 12 residues. Looked up from germline, CDR1 is MDHEN and CDR2 is SYDVKM. V was pared by 4 bases and J by 7 bases, with 2 bases of the junction left unmatched. The CDR3 region has the DNA TGTGCCAGCAGTTGGACAGGGCTTGAAGCTTTCTTT. Its protein product is CASSWTGLEAFF.

This rearrangement joins TRBV7-8 to TRBJ1-1, with 9 positions matching TRBD1. The J segment lost 4 bases and the V segment lost 4 bases, leaving 1 base of the junction unmatched. Germline V lookup: CDR1 SGHVS, CDR2 FQNEAQ. CDR3 length: 13 amino acids. The CDR3 nucleotides are TGTGCCAGCAGCTCGGGACAGGGCACTGAAGCTTTCTTT. Its translation: CASSSGQGTEAFF.

The rearrangement joins TRBV4-1 to TRBJ1-4; a weak D match, TRBD1 (5 bases). The V gene lost 4 bases and the J gene lost 3 bases, with 24 bases spanning the gap. Germline V gene sequence: CDR1 MGHRA, CDR2 YSYEKL. The CDR3 has 19 residues. The CDR3 nucleotides are TGCGCCAGCAGCCTCTTCCAAGGGCGGGGAAGGGGAGCTAATGAAAAACTGTTTTTT. The encoded protein is CASSLFQGRGRGANEKLFF.

V is TRBV5-6 and J is TRBJ2-5; a possible D gene is TRBD2 (6 bases). The J call may be wrong; the DNA end is better matched by TRBJ2-7. The CDR3 is 15 amino acids. The germline V gene has CDR1 SGHDT and CDR2 YYEEEE. The CDR3 bases are TGTGCCAGCAGCCCGACGGACGGGGGATACTACGAGCAGTACTTC. Its translation: CASSPTDGGYYEQYF.

On this clone itself: The same CDR3 is also encoded by other DNA sequences in this sample. CDR3 DNA sequence: TGTGCCAGCAGTTTACCCGGGACAGGAGACAATGAGCAGTTCTTC. This encodes CASSLPGTGDNEQFF. This chain connects TRBV28 to TRBJ2-1; TRBD1 agrees at 8 bases. The CDR3 consists of 15 residues. The germline V gene has CDR1 MDHEN and CDR2 SYDVKM. With 2 bases clipped from V and 5 bases from J, the junction kept 5 bases outside the gene matches.

The chain combines TRBV12-2 with TRBJ1-1. TRBV12-2 is flagged as a pseudogene. The length of the CDR3 is 13 residues. CDR3 DNA: TGTGCAAGTCGCTTGGAGAGAGACACTGAAGCTTTCTTT. Protein sequence: CASRLERDTEAFF.

The chain recombines TRBV9 with TRBJ2-1, with D possibly matching TRBD2 (5 bases). In germline, CDR1 is SGDLS, CDR2 YYNGEE. Between the trimmed V and J ends, which lost 3 bases and 6 bases, there was a span of 13 bases. The CDR3 is 14 amino acids. The CDR3 loop reads CASSAVGDPNEQFF. In DNA form, the CDR3 reads TGTGCCAGCAGCGCAGTCGGGGATCCCAATGAGCAGTTCTTC.

V usage is TRBV13 and J usage is TRBJ2-2; 8 nucleotides line up with TRBD2. The junction had 8 bases not matched to a gene; V was cut back by 3 bases and J by 5 bases. Germline-derived CDR1 and CDR2 are PRHDT and FYEKMQ (reference sequence). The CDR3 covers 16 residues. The CDR3 is CASSFYAGGGTGELFF. The CDR3, as DNA: TGTGCCAGCAGCTTTTATGCGGGAGGAGGTACCGGGGAGCTGTTTTTT.

This clone was seen only a few times. V gene TRBV19 combines with J gene TRBJ2-2; TRBD1 agrees at 10 bases. Germline CDR1 is LNHDA and CDR2 is SQIVND (reference sequence). J was trimmed by 4 bases and V by 5 bases; bases with no gene match: 10. The CDR3 is made up of 17 amino acids. CDR3 residues: CASSGAGTGESTGELFF. CDR3 bases: TGTGCCAGTAGTGGGGCCGGGACAGGGGAGTCCACCGGGGAGCTGTTTTTT.

The chain couples TRBV28 to TRBJ2-2, with a weak D call TRBD1 (7 bases). Germline V CDR1 and CDR2: MDHEN, SYDVKM. Trimming took 3 bases from V and 0 from J, leaving 14 bases between them. The CDR3 consists of 17 residues. CDR3 DNA: TGTGCCAGCAGTTTCGGCCAGGGGGGATCGAACACCGGGGAGCTGTTTTTT. Amino acid sequence: CASSFGQGGSNTGELFF.

As to this clone: At one of its ends the junction is not consistent with the germline gene, which may arise from a read error. The genes are TRBV23-1 and TRBJ2-1; the D is unclear. TRBV23-1 counts as an open reading frame of uncertain function. The CDR3 runs to 13 residues. The DNA for the CDR3 is TGCGCCAGCAGTCAATCCTACTACTATGAGCAGTTCTTC. Its protein product is CASSQSYYYEQFF.

The CDR3 here is CASSLWRGQGDNDQPQHF. The DNA for the CDR3 is TGTGCCAGCAGCCTATGGAGGGGACAGGGGGATAACGATCAGCCCCAGCATTTT. The rearrangement links TRBV28 to TRBJ1-5, with 11 bases fitting TRBD1. This CDR3 comprises 18 residues. V gave up 6 bases and J gave up 5 bases; unmatched junction bases: 15. The germline V gene has CDR1 MDHEN and CDR2 SYDVKM.

The chain recombines TRBV4-3 with TRBJ2-5, with 7 bases aligning to TRBD1. CDR1 LGHNA and CDR2 YSLEER come from the germline V gene. V trimming: 1 base; J trimming: 1 base; junction bases outside the gene matches: 6. CDR3 size: 16 residues. The CDR3 is CASSQGSGQSQETQYF. The CDR3 region has the DNA TGCGCCAGCAGCCAAGGATCGGGACAGAGCCAAGAGACCCAGTACTTC.